These 6 T cell receptor beta chains came from one sample sequenced in a study of cytomegalovirus exposure and HLA in healthy donors. Both 60 Vbeta primers and 13 Jbeta primers went into the PCR. The data were produced by immunoSEQ multiplex PCR, yet TCRdb's version contains in-frame clones alone and is incomplete. The sample lists some 190,000 clones, 85% occurring once. Sequencing was done on a sample of PBMCs. Source of these receptors: a boy between 2 and 10 years old in good health and CMV-seronegative.

This clone was detected a few times. The CDR3: CASSTRGNNNEQFF. The CDR3 coding sequence is TGTGCCAGTAGCACTCGGGGGAATAACAATGAGCAGTTCTTC. The chain recombines TRBV19 with TRBJ2-1; D is possibly TRBD2 (6 bases). Germline V gene sequence: CDR1 LNHDA, CDR2 SQIVND (reference sequence). Trimming removed 6 bases from V and 5 bases from J, with 14 bases in between. This CDR3 comprises 14 residues. Full variable domain (missing parts from reference TRBV19 and TRBJ2-1): DGGITQSPKYLFRKEGQNVTLSCEQNLNHDAMYWYRQDPGQGLRLIYYSQIVNDFQKGDIAEGYSVSREKKESFPLTVTSAQKNPTAFYLCASSTRGNNNEQFFGPGTRLTVL.

The chain joins TRBV21-1 to TRBJ2-3; the table's D call TRBD1 went unverified against the DNA. TRBV21-1 is deemed a pseudogene. The CDR3 spans 13 residues. The chain's CDR3 is CASSKGGGDTQYF. CDR3 bases: TGTGCCAGCAGCAAAGGAGGGGGAGATACGCAGTATTTT.

V gene TRBV4-1 combines with J gene TRBJ2-7; D is undetermined. CDR3 length equals 12 residues. V was cut by 0 bases and J by 4 bases, with 4 bases left in between. In germline, CDR1 is MGHRA, CDR2 YSYEKL. For the CDR3, the DNA is TGCGCCAGCAGCCAAGATATGTACGAGCAGTACTTC. It codes for CASSQDMYEQYF.

The V and J genes are TRBV5-1 and TRBJ1-2, with TRBD1 matching over 10 bases. With V trimmed by 0 bases and J by 5 bases, 4 bases remained unmatched. Per germline, CDR1 SGHRS and CDR2 YFSETQ. This CDR3 region has 15 residues. The CDR3 loop reads CASSLDPGQGYGYTF. Written as DNA, the CDR3 is TGCGCCAGCAGCTTGGACCCGGGACAGGGGTATGGCTACACCTTC.

The J gene is TRBJ2-2, the V gene TRBV7-9; D is possibly TRBD2 (6 bases). The length of the CDR3 is 17 residues. Trimming took 0 bases from V and 1 from J, leaving 12 bases between them. Germline assignment: CDR1 SEHNR and CDR2 FQNEAQ (reference sequence). The CDR3 here is CASSLAPYGRNTGELFF. In DNA form, the CDR3 reads TGTGCCAGCAGCTTAGCCCCGTACGGGAGGAACACCGGGGAGCTGTTTTTT. Full variable domain (remainder filled in from reference TRBV7-9 and TRBJ2-2): DTGVSQNPRHKITKRGQNVTFRCDPISEHNRLYWYRQTLGQGPEFLTYFQNEAQLEKSRLLSDRFSAERPKGSFSTLEIQRTEQGDSAMYLCASSLAPYGRNTGELFFGEGSRLTVL.

This clone has a single count. V gene TRBV29-1 combines with J gene TRBJ2-7; 7 bases are a match to TRBD1. Germline V lookup: CDR1 SQVTM, CDR2 ANQGSEA. The CDR3 is made up of 12 amino acids. J was trimmed by 5 bases and V by 6 bases; bases with no gene match: 7. DNA for the CDR3: TGCAGCGTCGTGGACAGGATCCACGAGCAGTACTTC. Residues: CSVVDRIHEQYF.